This TCR beta chain was profiled in a study of beta chain features in type 1 diabetes. Investigators reverse transcribed all isolated RNA, so they sequenced expressed TCRB transcripts. Clones were read by immunoSEQ multiplex PCR, and TCRdb kept only the in-frame ones, dropping some. The profile covers about 240,000 clones, with 25% to 30% appearing a single time and roughly 4.1% taken by the ten largest. The germline V gene has CDR1 SQVTM and CDR2 ANQGSEA. J gave up 3 bases and V 3 bases, and 5 bases lay outside the gene matches. The CDR3 contains 16 residues. Study observations and caveats: Here, the possible influence of HLA type (on TCRB rearrangement) remained unresolved.

As to this clone: Its antigen is as yet unknown.

This receptor was taken from a man aged 30-40 years in good health. The chain uses TRBV29-1 and TRBJ2-3, with TRBD2 matching 14 bases. Sequencing used central memory CD4+ T cells from blood. In DNA, the CDR3 is TGCAGCGTTGACGGGACTAGCGGGAGTCATACAGATACGCAGTATTTT. Amino acid sequence: CSVDGTSGSHTDTQYF.